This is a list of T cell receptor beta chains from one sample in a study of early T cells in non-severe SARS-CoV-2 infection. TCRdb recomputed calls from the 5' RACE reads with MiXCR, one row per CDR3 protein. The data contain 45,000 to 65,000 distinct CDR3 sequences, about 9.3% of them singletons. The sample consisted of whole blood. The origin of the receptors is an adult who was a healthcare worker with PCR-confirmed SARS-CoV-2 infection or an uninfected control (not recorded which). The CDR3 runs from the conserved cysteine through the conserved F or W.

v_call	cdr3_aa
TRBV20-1	CSGRLMRLSAETQYF
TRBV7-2	CASSLARGRRSYEQYF
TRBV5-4	CASSLKGVLSSYNEQFF
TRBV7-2	CASSLQANGETQYF
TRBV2	CASTGTGGEETQYF
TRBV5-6	CASSLLGRRNTGELFF
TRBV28	CASGYEQYF
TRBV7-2	CASSFRKANYGYTF
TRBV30	CAWSPLRGTADTQYF
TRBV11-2	CASSFQGEGTGANEQFF